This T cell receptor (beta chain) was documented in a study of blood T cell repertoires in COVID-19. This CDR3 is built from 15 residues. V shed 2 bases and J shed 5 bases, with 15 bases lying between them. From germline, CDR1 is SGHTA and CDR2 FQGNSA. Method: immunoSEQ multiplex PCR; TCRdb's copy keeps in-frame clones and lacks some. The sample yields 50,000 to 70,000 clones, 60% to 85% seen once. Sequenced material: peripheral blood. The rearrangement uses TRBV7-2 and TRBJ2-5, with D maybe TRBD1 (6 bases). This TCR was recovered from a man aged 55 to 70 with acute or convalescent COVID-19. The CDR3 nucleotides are TGTGCCAGCAGCTTACTAGATGGGGGCTGGGAGACCCAGTACTTC. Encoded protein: CASSLLDGGWETQYF.